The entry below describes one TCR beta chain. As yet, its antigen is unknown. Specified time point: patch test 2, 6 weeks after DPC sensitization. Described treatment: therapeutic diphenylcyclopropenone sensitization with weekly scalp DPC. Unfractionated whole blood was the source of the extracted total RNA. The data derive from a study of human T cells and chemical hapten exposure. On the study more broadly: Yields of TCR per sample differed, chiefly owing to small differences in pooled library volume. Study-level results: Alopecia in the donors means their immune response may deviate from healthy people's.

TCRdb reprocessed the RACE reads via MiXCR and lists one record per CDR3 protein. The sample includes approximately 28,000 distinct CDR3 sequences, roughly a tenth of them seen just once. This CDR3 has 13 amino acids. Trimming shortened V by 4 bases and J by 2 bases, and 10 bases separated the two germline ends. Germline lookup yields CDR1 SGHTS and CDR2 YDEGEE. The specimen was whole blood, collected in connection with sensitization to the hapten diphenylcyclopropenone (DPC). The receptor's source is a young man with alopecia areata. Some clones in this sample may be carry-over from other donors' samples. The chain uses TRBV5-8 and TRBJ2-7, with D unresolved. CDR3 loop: CASSPGPAYEQYF. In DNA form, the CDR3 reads TGTGCCAGCAGCCCCGGTCCCGCCTACGAGCAGTACTTC.